The clone carrying this T cell receptor (beta chain) was seen repeatedly, ten times or more. Antigen: not known. This record belongs to a study of T cells in Graves' hyperthyroidism and ophthalmopathy. Study-level points and caveats: Stable hyperthyroidism and ophthalmopathy were separated using 13 V-J signatures. Most thyroid clonotypes with frequency above 0.001 were detected in blood.

Amplification of TCR beta CDR3 regions used RNA as the template. A first-round RT-PCR of the TCR CDR3 used the HTBI primer set. MiXCR was run by TCRdb on the multiplex PCR reads, yielding one entry per CDR3 protein. This sample has more than 300,000 distinct CDR3 sequences; about a sixth occur once, and the top ten carry more than 30%. Germline CDR1 and CDR2: SGHAT and FQNNGV. The CDR3 has 14 residues. The V segment lost 3 bases and the J segment 6 bases; nucleotides outside the gene matches: 7. This chain uses TRBV11-2 with TRBJ1-2; 7 bases fit TRBD1. Source material: blood. The sequence derives from a woman in her 30s with Graves' hyperthyroidism that later progressed to Graves' ophthalmopathy. The CDR3 nucleotides read TGTGCCAGCAGCTTGACAGGGTGGGGGGATGGCTACACCTTC. Protein sequence: CASSLTGWGDGYTF. Based on the CDR3 plus reference TRBV11-2 and TRBJ1-2, the full variable domain is EAGVAQSPRYKIIEKRQSVAFWCNPISGHATLYWYQQILGQGPKLLIQFQNNGVVDDSQLPKDRFSAERLKGVDSTLKIQPAKLEDSAVYLCASSLTGWGDGYTFGSGTRLTVV.